This TCR beta chain was identified in a study of beta chain features in type 1 diabetes. Study-level information: No age, gender or cell yield differences were seen between patients and healthy donors.

The CDR3 runs to 16 residues. The V end lost 2 bases, the J end lost 1 base, and 12 bases lay between the germline ends. Looked up from germline, CDR1 is MGHRA and CDR2 is YSYEKL. Populations isolated by sorting all had purity greater than 95%. This clone was picked up a small number of times. Its antigen is undetermined. The investigators reverse transcribed all of the isolated RNA, so they sequenced expressed TCRB transcripts. The table came from immunoSEQ multiplex PCR; TCRdb's copy has only in-frame clones and leaves some out. In the table there are about 330,000 clones, roughly 11% of which are singletons. Study-wide results and caveats: Naive, central memory and Treg TCRB repertoires appeared more alike in patients than in healthy donors. Shortening of TCRB CDR3s, moderate but significant, appeared in all four CD4+ subsets of Type 1 diabetes patients.

The source is a woman under 40 in good health. V and J are TRBV4-1 and TRBJ2-4, with D possibly matching TRBD1 (5 bases). Specimen: naive CD4+ T cells from blood. The CDR3 loop reads CASSQQGRMAKNIQYF. In DNA form, the CDR3 reads TGCGCCAGCAGCCAACAGGGAAGGATGGCCAAAAACATTCAGTACTTC.